A single sample gave rise to the 20 T cell receptor beta chains below, sequenced in a study of vaccination and CD4 T cells after COVID-19. Scientists ran DNA taken from cultured CD4+ T cells through the Oncomine TCR Beta short-read assay for sequencing. Each CDR3 protein is one row after TCRdb ran MiXCR on the PCR reads. Of several thousand distinct CDR3 sequences listed, 74% are singletons. Treatment: roughly 10-day PBMC culture with coronavirus spike peptide pools or control peptides (ViraFEST assay). Their target antigens are unknown. The sample taken for sequencing was CD4+ T cells from blood, cultured in vitro. These receptors all stem from a human donor who had recovered from COVID-19.

The gene calls are TRBV6-5 and TRBJ1-4; 12 positions match TRBD1. Per germline, CDR1 MNHEY and CDR2 SVGAGI. The J segment lost 11 bases and the V segment lost 4 bases, leaving 5 bases of the junction unmatched. CDR3 size: 14 residues. The CDR3 loop reads CASSSGTGGSKLFF. The CDR3 region has the DNA TGTGCCAGCAGTTCCGGGACAGGGGGCTCGAAACTGTTTTTT.

This clonotype ranks as medium-sized. This chain joins TRBV5-1 and TRBJ1-1, with TRBD1 as a possible D gene (5 bases). Between the trimmed V and J ends, which lost 4 bases and 5 bases, there was a span of 21 bases. CDR1 is SGHRS and CDR2 is YFSETQ in the germline V gene. This CDR3 has 16 amino acids. The CDR3: CASSTEGLYWGTEAFF. CDR3 coding DNA: TGCGCCAGCAGCACAGAGGGGCTTTATTGGGGAACTGAAGCTTTCTTT.

The V and J genes are TRBV7-7 and TRBJ2-7; D not certain. Trimming cost V 5 bases and J 0 bases, with 11 bases left between them. Germline CDR1 and CDR2: SSHAT and FNYEAQ (reference sequence). This CDR3 comprises 14 residues. The DNA for the CDR3 is TGTGCCAGCAGCCCCGACTGGAGCTCCTACGAGCAGTACTTC. Protein sequence: CASSPDWSSYEQYF.

This chain connects TRBV28 to TRBJ1-1, with D uncertain. CDR1 and CDR2 (germline): MDHEN, SYDVKM. The CDR3 totals 11 residues. Trimming took off 8 bases at V and 2 bases at J, with 6 bases between the two ends. The CDR3 reads CASLYNTEAFF. The CDR3 coding sequence is TGTGCCAGCTTGTACAACACTGAAGCTTTCTTT.

The rearrangement links TRBV2 to TRBJ2-7; D is unclear. V shed 7 bases and J shed 6 bases, with 16 bases lying between them. The CDR3 totals 13 residues. Germline V gene lookup returns CDR1 SNHLY and CDR2 FYNNEI. CDR3 amino acids: CASTRSDLGEQYF. The CDR3 DNA reads as TGTGCCAGCACTCGTTCGGACCTCGGCGAGCAGTACTTC.

This clonotype has just a few counts. The J gene is TRBJ1-1, the V gene TRBV6-1; 8 bases are a match to TRBD1. V gave up 6 bases and J gave up 0 bases; unmatched junction bases: 3. From germline, CDR1 is MNHNS and CDR2 SASEGT. This CDR3 has 14 residues. The CDR3 coding sequence is TGTGCCAGCAGCGACAGGGGTTTGAACACTGAAGCTTTCTTT. Amino acid sequence: CASSDRGLNTEAFF.

The chain has TRBV15 and TRBJ2-3, with unresolved D. The ends were cut back, 0 bases at V and 7 bases at J, with 20 bases in the middle. The germline V gene has CDR1 LNHNV and CDR2 YYDKDF (reference sequence). This CDR3 is 17 amino acids long. The CDR3 coding sequence is TGTGCCACCAGCAGAGATGGATTCAACTTCCCGCCGTATACGCAGTATTTT. It yields the protein CATSRDGFNFPPYTQYF.

Remarks on this clonotype: Its ends do not fully match the called genes, so a read error is possible. The chain employs TRBV12-3 or TRBV12-4 and TRBJ1-1; perhaps TRBD1 as D (6 bases). The CDR3 is 14 residues long. In DNA form, the CDR3 reads TGTGCCAGCAGTTTAACAGGGCTGAACACTAAAGCTTTCTTT. Its protein is CASSLTGLNTKAFF.

The V call is TRBV19, the J call TRBJ1-5; D is possibly TRBD1 (5 bases). The V end was cut by 5 bases, the J end by 3 bases, with 14 bases between. This CDR3 has 15 residues. Germline loops: CDR1 LNHDA, CDR2 SQIVND (reference sequence). In DNA form, the CDR3 reads TGTGCCAGTAGTCCGGGGGGAGGGTACAATCAGCCCCAGCATTTT. It yields the protein CASSPGGGYNQPQHF.

This clonotype showed up just a few times. The chain recombines TRBV20-1 with TRBJ1-6; D may be TRBD1 (5 bases). The CDR3 has 18 residues. The V and J ends lost 0 bases and 0 bases respectively, with 15 bases between them. CDR1 is DFQATT, CDR2 SNEGSKA, per germline (reference sequence). In DNA, the CDR3 is TGCAGTGCTAGAGATTATCAGGGACGGAGCTCCTATAATTCACCCCTCCACTTT. Translation gives CSARDYQGRSSYNSPLHF.

V and J are TRBV2 and TRBJ2-7; 9 positions agree with TRBD2. Trimming took 5 bases from V and 5 from J; bases not matched to a gene: 10. Germline V gene lookup returns CDR1 SNHLY and CDR2 FYNNEI. CDR3 length equals 15 residues. The CDR3 protein is CASSLRGGPSNEQYF. The CDR3 coding sequence is TGTGCCAGCAGTCTGCGGGGGGGCCCTTCGAACGAGCAGTACTTC.

This chain links TRBV30 with TRBJ1-2; 11 nucleotides match TRBD1. Losses at the gene ends were 3 bases for V and 6 bases for J; bases not matched to a gene: 3. This CDR3 is built from 13 residues. The germline V gene encodes CDR1 GTSNPN and CDR2 SVGIG (reference sequence). The CDR3 is CAWREGQGDGYTF. In DNA form, the CDR3 reads TGTGCCTGGAGGGAGGGACAGGGGGATGGCTACACCTTC.

CDR3 sequence (DNA): TGTGCCAGCAGTCCCCGGCCGGAGTCCAAAAACATTCAGTACTTC. Residues: CASSPRPESKNIQYF. J is TRBJ2-4 and V is TRBV6-1; D gene ambiguous. Germline V lookup: CDR1 MNHNS, CDR2 SASEGT. The CDR3 loop spans 15 amino acids. V lost 5 bases and J 2 bases, leaving 13 bases between the germline ends.

This chain links TRBV19 with TRBJ1-2; 8 positions match TRBD1. The CDR3 covers 16 residues. After removal of 3 bases from V and 0 bases from J, the junction contained 6 bases not matched to a gene. Germline assignment: CDR1 LNHDA and CDR2 SQIVND (reference sequence). This chain's CDR3 is CASSIGTGWANYGYTF. Written as DNA, the CDR3 is TGTGCCAGTAGTATCGGGACAGGCTGGGCTAACTATGGCTACACCTTC.

In its sample, this clonotype was seen once. The chain has TRBV6-2 or TRBV6-3 and TRBJ2-3; TRBD2 matches at 9 bases. CDR3 length: 16 amino acids. Germline CDR1 and CDR2: MNHEY and SVGEGT. Losses at the gene ends were 2 bases for V and 1 base for J; bases not matched to a gene: 4. In DNA, the CDR3 is TGTGCCAGCAGTTACATGACTAGCGGAGGCACAGATACGCAGTATTTT. Amino acid sequence: CASSYMTSGGTDTQYF.

The genes are TRBV7-2 and TRBJ2-4; 9 nucleotides agree with TRBD2. There are 16 residues in the CDR3. Trimming took 5 bases from V and 8 from J; bases not matched to a gene: 13. The V gene's germline CDR1 is SGHTA and CDR2 FQGNSA. In DNA form, the CDR3 reads TGTGCCAGCAGCCCCTTGATAGGCGCGGGGGGGGACATTCAGTACTTC. Its protein is CASSPLIGAGGDIQYF.

This chain connects TRBV19 to TRBJ2-7; the match to TRBD1 covers 8 bases. The trim removed 0 bases at V and 3 bases at J, leaving 4 bases unmatched. CDR1 is LNHDA and CDR2 is SQIVND in the germline V gene (reference sequence). CDR3 length: 15 amino acids. The CDR3 coding sequence is TGTGCCAGTAGTATAGACGGGACAGGTCTCTACGAGCAGTACTTC. Its protein is CASSIDGTGLYEQYF.

The V gene is TRBV19, the J gene TRBJ1-6; D is perhaps TRBD1 (5 bases). The V and J ends lost 5 bases and 7 bases respectively, with 15 bases between them. The CDR3 is made up of 15 amino acids. Germline assignment: CDR1 LNHDA and CDR2 SQIVND (reference sequence). CDR3 in amino acids: CASSPGTSSNSPLHF. For the CDR3, the DNA is TGTGCCAGTAGTCCCGGGACGTCCTCCAATTCACCCCTCCACTTT.

The chain links TRBV6-5 to TRBJ1-6, with no clear D. Germline CDR1 reads MNHEY; CDR2 reads SVGAGI. This CDR3 is built from 16 residues. V dropped 2 bases and J dropped 7 bases, with 15 bases sitting between them. CDR3 nucleotide sequence: TGTGCCAGCAGTTACACTCGACAAACTGGGAATTCACCCCTCCACTTT. It translates to CASSYTRQTGNSPLHF.

The V gene is TRBV10-3, the J gene TRBJ1-1, with D unresolved. The CDR3 loop spans 13 amino acids. Trimming took off 7 bases at V and 0 bases at J, with 9 bases between the two ends. Germline CDR1 reads ENHRY; CDR2 reads SYGVKD. CDR3: CAINGALNTEAFF. The CDR3, as DNA: TGTGCCATCAACGGTGCGCTGAACACTGAAGCTTTCTTT.